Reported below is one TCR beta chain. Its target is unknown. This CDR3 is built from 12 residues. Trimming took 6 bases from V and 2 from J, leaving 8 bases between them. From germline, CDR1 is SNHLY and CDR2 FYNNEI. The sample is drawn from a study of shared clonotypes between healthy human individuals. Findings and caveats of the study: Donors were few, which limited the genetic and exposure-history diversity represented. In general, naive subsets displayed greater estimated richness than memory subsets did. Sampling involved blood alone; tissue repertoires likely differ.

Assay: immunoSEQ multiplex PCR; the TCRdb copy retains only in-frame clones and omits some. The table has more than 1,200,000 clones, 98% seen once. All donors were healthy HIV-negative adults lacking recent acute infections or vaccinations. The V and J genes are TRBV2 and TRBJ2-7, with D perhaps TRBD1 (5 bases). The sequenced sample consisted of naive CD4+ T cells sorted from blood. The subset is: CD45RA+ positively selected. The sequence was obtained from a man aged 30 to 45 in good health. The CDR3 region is CASRDTPYEQYF. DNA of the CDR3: TGTGCCAGCAGGGACACACCCTACGAGCAGTACTTC.